The clone carrying this T cell receptor (beta chain) has just one count. This entry is derived from a study of blood T cell repertoires in COVID-19. Study context: Samples came from the United States, Italy and Spain, spanning acute and convalescent COVID-19. T cells, B-cell-depleted T cells, or PBMCs supplied cDNA or gDNA.

This CDR3 spans 12 amino acids. The V gene's germline CDR1 is LGHDT and CDR2 YNNKEL (reference sequence). V was trimmed by 1 base and J by 14 bases, leaving 12 bases between them. Original data processing: Reference gene primer amplification yielded estimated nucleated cell counts. Some clones are missing from TCRdb's copy, which holds only in-frame ones; the method was immunoSEQ multiplex PCR. V and J calls and clone size are given by that table; D and trimming were obtained from the DNA. The sample carries hundreds of thousands of clones, about 87% recorded once. The TCR comes from a woman between 50 and 59 years old who had recovered from COVID-19. The rearrangement uses TRBV3-1 (or the pseudogene TRBV3-2) and TRBJ2-1; tentatively, D is TRBD1 (6 bases). Sequenced material: peripheral blood. CDR3 in DNA: TGTGCCAGCAGCCAAGGGGGGCGCGCCGAGTTCTTC. Amino acid sequence: CASSQGGRAEFF.